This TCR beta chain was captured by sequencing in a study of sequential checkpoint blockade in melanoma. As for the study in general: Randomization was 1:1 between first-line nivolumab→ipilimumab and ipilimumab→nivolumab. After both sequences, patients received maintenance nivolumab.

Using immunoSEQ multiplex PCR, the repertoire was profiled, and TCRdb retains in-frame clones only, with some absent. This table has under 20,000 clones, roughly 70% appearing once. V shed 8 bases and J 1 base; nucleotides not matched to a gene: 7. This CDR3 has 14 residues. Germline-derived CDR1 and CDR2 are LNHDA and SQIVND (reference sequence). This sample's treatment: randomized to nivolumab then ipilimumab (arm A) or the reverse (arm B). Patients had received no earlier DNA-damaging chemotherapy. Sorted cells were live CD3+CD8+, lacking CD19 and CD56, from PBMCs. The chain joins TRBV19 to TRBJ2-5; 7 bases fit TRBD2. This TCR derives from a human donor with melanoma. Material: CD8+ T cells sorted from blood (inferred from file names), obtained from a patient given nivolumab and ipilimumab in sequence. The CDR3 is CASSLAGIQETQYF. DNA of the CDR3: TGTGCCAGTTCATTAGCGGGCATCCAAGAGACCCAGTACTTC.